This TCR beta chain was captured in a study of T cells after yellow fever vaccination. This clonotype has just a few counts. The CDR3 runs to 12 residues. Trimming removed 7 bases at V and 4 bases at J, with 13 bases between. Germline V lookup: CDR1 SQVTM, CDR2 ANQGSEA. Template switching with 5'RACE generated the TCR cDNA and added a universal primer site and UMIs. TCRdb recomputed calls from the 5' RACE reads with MiXCR, one row per CDR3 protein. Seen here are 100,000 to 150,000 distinct CDR3 sequences, nearly 15% observed once, and the top ten hold about 40%. The rearrangement joins TRBV29-1 to TRBJ1-1, with D perhaps TRBD1 (5 bases). Sequenced material: CD8+ T cells sorted from PBMCs, taken 5 days after the yellow fever booster vaccination. The sequence was obtained from a man in his late teens or twenties who received the YFV17D yellow fever vaccine. The CDR3 DNA follows: TGCAGCGCATGCCAGGGAGGCACTGAAGCTTTCTTT. Translation gives CSACQGGTEAFF.